This T cell receptor (beta chain) was observed in a study of blood T cell repertoires in COVID-19. Study at large: Italy, Spain and the United States were the sources of the convalescent and acute COVID-19 samples. In each case, the material was cDNA or gDNA derived from T cells, B-cell-depleted T cells, or PBMCs.

In the source study's methods: Cell counts per sample came from amplifying reference gene primers. TCRdb's table, derived via immunoSEQ multiplex PCR, lists solely in-frame clones and lacks some. V, J and clone size reflect that table, while D and trimming were determined from the DNA. This table holds roughly 200,000 clones, more than 75% found once. Trimming took off 5 bases at V and 1 base at J, with 17 bases between the two ends. The CDR3 loop spans 16 amino acids. Germline CDR1 MGHDK, CDR2 SYGVNS. The sequence came from a man aged 60-69 years with acute or convalescent COVID-19. The gene calls are TRBV25-1 and TRBJ1-1, with D possibly TRBD1 on 5 matching bases. The source material was peripheral blood. CDR3 DNA sequence: TGTGCCAGCAGTAGCAGCTGGAGGGGAAAGAACACTGAAGCTTTCTTT. As protein: CASSSSWRGKNTEAFF.